This note documents a single T cell receptor beta chain sequence. Its matching antigen is unknown. The data stem from a study of EBV T-cell therapy then PD-1 blockade in nasopharyngeal carcinoma. Assay used: immunoSEQ multiplex PCR; TCRdb lists only in-frame clones, some missing. Of roughly 19,000 clones in the sample, around 82% were seen once. Noted treatment: AdE1-LMPpoly-expanded autologous EBV-specific T-cell therapy followed by anti-PD-1 nivolumab. Germline V CDR1 and CDR2: LNHDA, SQIVND (reference sequence). V lost 4 bases and J 8 bases, leaving 14 bases between the germline ends. The CDR3 is 14 residues long.

The sample consisted of CD8+ T cells from blood, taken at day 33 from a patient whose treatment included autologous EBV-specific T cells and nivolumab. V gene TRBV19 combines with J gene TRBJ1-4, with TRBD1 as a possible D gene (6 bases). This sequence was found in a man aged 40-55 years with nasopharyngeal carcinoma. The CDR3 loop is CASSSSRGGEKLFF. CDR3 nucleotide sequence: TGTGCCAGTAGTAGTAGCAGGGGTGGCGAAAAACTGTTTTTT.